This T cell receptor beta chain was retrieved from a study of OX40 agonist ivuxolimab in advanced cancers. Notes on the study in general: Among the lowest peripheral clonal expansion occurred in 0.1-3.0 mg/kg partial responders.

This clone has only one observation. Its specificity is unknown. Repertoires were generated with immunoSEQ multiplex PCR, while TCRdb's copy carries only in-frame clones and drops some. Of 50,000 to 65,000 clones listed, 75% to 90% are singletons. CDR1 and CDR2 (germline): GTSNPN, SVGIG (reference sequence). Trimming removed 3 bases from V and 3 bases from J, with 11 bases in between. This CDR3 contains 13 residues. This sequence was found in an adult with an advanced solid tumor such as melanoma, head and neck, liver or kidney cancer. Sequences were derived from CD4+ or CD8+ T cells sorted from blood, sampled in a trial of the OX40 agonist ivuxolimab. The chain carries TRBV30 and TRBJ1-2; unclear D gene. As DNA, the CDR3 is TGTGCCTGGAGCCTCAACGGGGACTATGGCTACACCTTC. It codes for CAWSLNGDYGYTF.